The 17 T cell receptor beta chains in this list originate from one sample, sequenced in a study of blood T cell repertoires in COVID-19 (TCRdb year 2020). The library was built by means of the immunoSEQ multiplex PCR assay. This is the immuneACCESS table as TCRdb keeps it, with only in-frame sequences that have V and J called. A part of the clones is gone; compared with another copy, unresolved V genes explain less than half, and the rest is unexplained. Present in this sample are 100,000 or so clones, more than 85% of which were seen just once. Clones ranked in the top ten supply 0.97% of the sample. Material for sequencing was peripheral blood. The receptor set was obtained from a man in his 60s with acute or convalescent COVID-19.

This chain connects TRBV2 to TRBJ1-1, with D uncertain. The V and J ends lost 5 bases and 5 bases respectively, with 12 bases between them. CDR3 length equals 13 residues. In germline, CDR1 is SNHLY, CDR2 FYNNEI. CDR3 sequence reads: CASSKTPSTEAFF. The CDR3 DNA reads as TGTGCCAGCAGTAAGACACCGTCTACTGAAGCTTTCTTT. The whole variable domain, filled in from reference TRBV2 and TRBJ1-1, reads EPEVTQTPSHQVTQMGQEVILRCVPISNHLYFYWYRQILGQKVEFLVSFYNNEISEKSEIFDDQFSVERPDGSNFTLKIRSTKLEDSAMYFCASSKTPSTEAFFGQGTRLTVV.

The chain recombines TRBV6-4 with TRBJ2-1; tentative D call: TRBD1 (5 bases). The CDR3 extends over 14 amino acids. Germline V lookup: CDR1 MRHNA, CDR2 SNTAGT. V dropped 3 bases and J dropped 4 bases, with 10 bases sitting between them. Here the CDR3 reads CASSENAGYNEQFF. The CDR3, as DNA: TGTGCCAGCAGTGAGAACGCAGGGTACAATGAGCAGTTCTTC.

This rearrangement joins TRBV10-2 to TRBJ2-7, with TRBD2 matching over 12 bases. This CDR3 has 14 amino acids. CDR1 is WSHSY and CDR2 is SAAADI in the germline V gene. The junction had 2 bases not matched to a gene; V was cut back by 6 bases and J by 2 bases. The CDR3 DNA sequence: TGCGCCAGCAGGCTAGCGGGAGGGACCTACGAGCAGTACTTC. This sequence encodes CASRLAGGTYEQYF.

The rearrangement joins TRBV27 to TRBJ2-5; tentative D call: TRBD2 (6 bases). This CDR3 is built from 17 residues. Trimming pared 7 bases from V and 7 bases from J, leaving 28 bases between. The V gene's germline CDR1 is MNHEY and CDR2 SMNVEV (reference sequence). The CDR3 sequence: CASKKTRASEPPGTQYF. CDR3 DNA sequence: TGTGCCAGCAAAAAAACCCGGGCTAGCGAGCCCCCGGGGACCCAGTACTTC.

The table lists this clone with a few counts. This sequence joins TRBV2 and TRBJ1-2; 7 bases are a match to TRBD1. The J segment lost 6 bases and the V segment lost 6 bases, leaving 7 bases of the junction unmatched. The CDR3 has 13 residues. Germline V gene sequence: CDR1 SNHLY, CDR2 FYNNEI. The CDR3 region is CASSVTGEDGYTF. For the CDR3, the DNA is TGTGCCAGCAGCGTTACAGGGGAGGATGGCTACACCTTC.

The rearrangement uses TRBV30 and TRBJ1-2; D is possibly TRBD1 (5 bases). CDR1 and CDR2 from the germline V gene are GTSNPN and SVGIG (reference sequence). Trimming took off 0 bases at V and 6 bases at J, with 14 bases between the two ends. The CDR3 sequence is 14 residues long. CDR3 DNA sequence: TGTGCCTGGAGTGTACGGGGGGGAAGTGATGGCTACACCTTC. This encodes CAWSVRGGSDGYTF.

This chain uses TRBV5-1 with TRBJ1-1, with 7 bases identical to TRBD1. CDR1 SGHRS and CDR2 YFSETQ come from the germline V gene. The J segment lost 1 base and the V segment lost 5 bases, leaving 2 bases of the junction unmatched. The CDR3 is made up of 13 amino acids. CDR3: CASSPGGNTEAFF. The CDR3 DNA is TGCGCCAGCAGTCCAGGGGGGAACACTGAAGCTTTCTTT.

The V call is TRBV28, the J call TRBJ1-5; TRBD1 is a possible D gene (6 bases). The CDR3 spans 16 residues. CDR1 and CDR2 (germline): MDHEN, SYDVKM. V lost 4 bases, J lost 2 bases, and 15 bases lay in between. The CDR3 here is CASSSRASGGNQPQHF. The CDR3 region has the DNA TGTGCCAGCAGTTCTCGGGCCTCAGGGGGCAATCAGCCCCAGCATTTT.

The chain joins TRBV19 to TRBJ2-1; TRBD2 matches 13 bases. V gave up 4 bases and J gave up 3 bases; unmatched junction bases: 3. The CDR3 spans 16 residues. CDR1 is LNHDA and CDR2 is SQIVND in the germline V gene (reference sequence). The CDR3 sequence is CASSSGLAGVYNEQFF. The CDR3, as DNA: TGTGCCAGTAGTAGTGGACTAGCGGGAGTCTACAATGAGCAGTTCTTC. Combining the CDR3 with reference TRBV19 and TRBJ2-1 gives the whole variable domain DGGITQSPKYLFRKEGQNVTLSCEQNLNHDAMYWYRQDPGQGLRLIYYSQIVNDFQKGDIAEGYSVSREKKESFPLTVTSAQKNPTAFYLCASSSGLAGVYNEQFFGPGTRLTVL.

This clone showed up just a few times. The genes are TRBV6-6 and TRBJ1-6, with D unclear. The CDR3 totals 14 residues. V dropped 6 bases and J dropped 9 bases, with 15 bases sitting between them. Germline CDR1 MNHNY, CDR2 SVGAGI (reference sequence). Here the CDR3 DNA reads TGTGCCAGCAGATCGACCGTTGGGAGTTCACCCCTCCACTTT. Translated: CASRSTVGSSPLHF.

The chain links TRBV19 to TRBJ2-1; TRBD2 aligns across 12 bases. Germline CDR1 reads LNHDA; CDR2 reads SQIVND (reference sequence). The CDR3 runs 14 residues. Trimming at V came to 5 bases and at J to 12 bases, leaving 8 bases not matched to a gene. CDR3 residues: CASSPLAGGAVQFF. The CDR3 region has the DNA TGTGCCAGTAGTCCCCTAGCGGGAGGGGCTGTGCAGTTCTTC.

The rearrangement uses TRBV19 and TRBJ1-2, with TRBD1 identical over 9 bases. The germline V gene has CDR1 LNHDA and CDR2 SQIVND (reference sequence). This CDR3 region has 13 residues. The J segment lost 4 bases and the V segment lost 7 bases, leaving 4 bases of the junction unmatched. The CDR3 DNA follows: TGTGCCAGTACCTCGGACAGGGGCTATGGCTACACCTTC. Translation: CASTSDRGYGYTF.

This clone was counted a single time. The V and J genes are TRBV2 and TRBJ2-5; 9 positions match TRBD1. CDR1 is SNHLY and CDR2 is FYNNEI in the germline V gene. The CDR3 covers 13 residues. The junction had 8 bases not matched to a gene; V was cut back by 11 bases and J by 4 bases. DNA of the CDR3: TGTGCCGGACAGGGGAATACAAGAGAGACCCAGTACTTC. Its translation is CAGQGNTRETQYF.

This chain uses TRBV7-9 with TRBJ1-1; no definite D call. The CDR3 is made up of 13 amino acids. Trimming left V 2 bases short and J 5 bases short, with 9 bases between. Germline loops: CDR1 SEHNR, CDR2 FQNEAQ (reference sequence). The CDR3, as DNA: TGTGCCAGCAGCTTAAATGGGGAGACTGAAGCTTTCTTT. This encodes CASSLNGETEAFF.

On this clone: Other DNA variants within this sample encode the same CDR3. V gene TRBV30 combines with J gene TRBJ1-1, with D unclear. The V gene's germline CDR1 is GTSNPN and CDR2 SVGIG (reference sequence). Deletions cut 1 base from V and 2 bases from J, with 5 bases between. The CDR3 is 12 amino acids. Here the CDR3 DNA reads TGTGCCTGGAGTGACGGTAACACTGAAGCTTTCTTT. It specifies CAWSDGNTEAFF.

This chain uses TRBV27 with TRBJ1-6; possible D gene TRBD1, 5 bases. V lost 5 bases and J lost 8, with 10 bases in between. The germline V gene has CDR1 MNHEY and CDR2 SMNVEV (reference sequence). There are 13 residues in the CDR3. This CDR3 reads CASSQGDYSPLHF. The CDR3, as DNA: TGTGCCAGCAGTCAAGGGGACTATTCACCCCTCCACTTT.

This clone has only one observation. The chain recombines TRBV28 with TRBJ2-7, with 9 bases matching TRBD1. This CDR3 contains 14 residues. Trimming removed 7 bases from V and 4 bases from J; junction bases left unmatched: 8. In germline, CDR1 is MDHEN, CDR2 SYDVKM. The CDR3 region has the DNA TGTGCCAGCACCCCCCGGACAGGGGATTACGAGCAGTACTTC. Its translation is CASTPRTGDYEQYF.